One and the same sample provided the 5 T cell receptor beta chains below, sequenced in a study of Graves' ophthalmopathy and Graves' hyperthyroidism. RNA transcripts served as template for amplifying TCR beta CDR3 sequences. The first-round RT-PCR employed HTBI primers together with the Qiagen OneStep RT-PCR kit. A multiplex PCR was then performed as the second round. Using its own MiXCR run on the multiplex PCR reads, TCRdb lists one record per CDR3 protein. Of about 500,000 distinct CDR3 sequences listed, approximately 14% are singletons. Sequenced sample: blood. Receptor source: a woman aged 25 to 39 with Graves' ophthalmopathy.

This clonotype was seen a few times. The chain combines TRBV27 with TRBJ2-7, with 9 nucleotides matching TRBD1. Trimming at V came to 4 bases and at J to 0 bases, leaving 7 bases not matched to a gene. Germline values: CDR1 MNHEY, CDR2 SMNVEV (reference sequence). This CDR3 has 16 residues. The CDR3 is CASSSPGTGISYEQYF. The CDR3 DNA reads TGTGCCAGCAGTTCACCCGGGACAGGGATCTCCTACGAGCAGTACTTC.

There are many counts of this clonotype. This sequence joins TRBV28 and TRBJ2-5; 9 bases are a match to TRBD2. Germline V lookup: CDR1 MDHEN, CDR2 SYDVKM. V trimming: 6 bases; J trimming: 5 bases; junction bases outside the gene matches: 10. The CDR3 consists of 15 residues. The CDR3 DNA sequence: TGTGCCAGCAGGAGGGCGGGGGGGGAGGTTGAGACCCAGTACTTC. Protein sequence: CASRRAGGEVETQYF.

This clonotype came up many times. The chain employs TRBV7-2 and TRBJ2-7; D is possibly TRBD2 (6 bases). Trimming stripped 5 bases from V and 4 bases from J, with 15 bases between. The CDR3 consists of 14 residues. The germline V gene encodes CDR1 SGHTA and CDR2 FQGNSA. The CDR3 sequence: CASSLQEGQYEQYF. Written as DNA, the CDR3 is TGTGCCAGCAGCCTCCAGGAGGGCCAGTACGAGCAGTACTTC.

This clonotype was found many times. The rearrangement links TRBV30 to TRBJ2-7; possibly TRBD2 for D (5 bases). CDR1 GTSNPN and CDR2 SVGIG come from the germline V gene (reference sequence). CDR3 length: 13 amino acids. The V end lost 3 bases, the J end lost 2 bases, and 11 bases lay between the germline ends. CDR3 sequence: CAWRVVGAYEQYF. As DNA, the CDR3 is TGTGCCTGGAGGGTCGTGGGAGCCTACGAGCAGTACTTC.

This clonotype was seen at least ten times. The chain has TRBV30 and TRBJ1-1; D is perhaps TRBD1 (5 bases). This CDR3 has 13 amino acids. Per the germline V gene, CDR1 is GTSNPN and CDR2 is SVGIG (reference sequence). Trimming cost V 4 bases and J 12 bases, with 21 bases left between them. DNA of the CDR3: TGTGCCTGGAACGGGGCAGGCCCCAAGGCAACTTTCTTT. It translates to CAWNGAGPKATFF.